These T cell receptor beta chains were read from a single sample in a study of cytomegalovirus exposure and HLA in healthy donors. Generated by immunoSEQ multiplex PCR, the TCRdb table keeps only in-frame clones and is missing some. Here the sample spans around 100,000 clones, 65% to 80% being singletons. Sequenced sample: PBMCs. The receptors stem from a man aged 30 to 39 in good health and CMV-seropositive. The CDR3 runs from the conserved cysteine through the conserved F or W. D genes are given only for firm matches. Expanded clones are given a class, and other clones once, few, many or no size at all.

>TRBV7-3|TRBJ1-1|once|15|NA
TGTGCCAGCAGCTTAGGAGGGGGGGCCTTGGGTGAAGCTTTCTTT
CASSLGGGALGEAFF
>TRBV4-1|TRBJ1-4|NA|15|NA
TGCGCCAGCAGCCAAGCCTCCCCGACTAATGAAAAACTGTTTTTT
CASSQASPTNEKLFF
>TRBV4-2|TRBJ1-1|NA|17|NA
TGTGCCAGCAGCCTAACAACAGGGCGGGGGTTGAACACTGAAGCTTTCTTT
CASSLTTGRGLNTEAFF
>TRBV9|TRBJ1-3|NA|15|NA
TGTGCCAGCAGCGTAGGGGGAGACTCTGGAAACACCATATATTTT
CASSVGGDSGNTIYF
>TRBV9|TRBJ2-3|NA|17|TRBD2
TGTGCCAGCAGCGTCGGTAGCGGGGGCTATGGCACAGATACGCAGTATTTT
CASSVGSGGYGTDTQYF
>TRBV7-8|TRBJ1-4|NA|16|TRBD1
TGTGCCAGCAGCAAAGAAGGGACAGGCTTTAATGAAAAACTGTTTTTT
CASSKEGTGFNEKLFF
>TRBV5-1|TRBJ2-3|NA|14|NA
TGCGCCAGCAGCTTGGGACAGCTCACAGATACGCAGTATTTT
CASSLGQLTDTQYF
>TRBV15|TRBJ2-2|NA|15|NA
TGTGCCACCAGCAGAGATACAGGGACCACCGGGGAGCTGTTTTTT
CATSRDTGTTGELFF
>TRBV7-7|TRBJ2-1|NA|15|TRBD1
TGTGCCAGCAGCTCCGGGACAGGGGGCGGGAATGAGCAGTTCTTC
CASSSGTGGGNEQFF
>TRBV19|TRBJ1-5|NA|14|NA
TGTGCCAGTAGTGCCCAGCAGGGGCACCAGCCCCAGCATTTT
CASSAQQGHQPQHF
>TRBV19|TRBJ2-1|NA|14|TRBD1
TGTGCCAGTAAAGGGGGACAGTTTCTCAATGAGCAGTTCTTC
CASKGGQFLNEQFF
>TRBV5-1|TRBJ1-5|NA|18|NA
TGCGCCAGCAGCTTGAATGAGGGGGGGAGTTATAGCAATCAGCCCCAGCATTTT
CASSLNEGGSYSNQPQHF
>TRBV27|TRBJ2-5|NA|17|TRBD2
TGTGCCAGCAGTTCTCACTTAGCGGGGGGGCCCAGAGAGACCCAGTACTTC
CASSSHLAGGPRETQYF
>TRBV19|TRBJ1-6|few|14|NA
TGTGCCAGTAAGGGATTGGACAACGATCCACCCCTCCACTTT
CASKGLDNDPPLHF
>TRBV4-3|TRBJ1-2|NA|16|TRBD1
TGCGCCAGCAGCCAAGGGTTGGGACAGGGGTTCTATGGCTACACCTTC
CASSQGLGQGFYGYTF
>TRBV9|TRBJ2-1|NA|17|NA
TGTGCCAGCAGCGTATCGGGAGCGGTCAGCTCCTACAATGAGCAGTTCTTC
CASSVSGAVSSYNEQFF
>TRBV29-1|TRBJ2-7|NA|12|NA
TGCAGCGCGGGGTCGTGGTCCTACGAGCAGTACTTC
CSAGSWSYEQYF
>TRBV11-3|TRBJ2-3|once|16|TRBD2
TGTGCCAGCAGCACCCGACTAGCGGGGGGGCCAGATACGCAGTATTTT
CASSTRLAGGPDTQYF
>TRBV7-3|TRBJ2-7|NA|14|NA
TGTGCCAGCAGCAAGGCGGCAGGGTCCGACGAGCAGTACTTC
CASSKAAGSDEQYF
>TRBV28|TRBJ1-1|few|14|NA
TGTGCCAGCAGTTTGACAACAGGGAGTACTGAAGCTTTCTTT
CASSLTTGSTEAFF
>TRBV2|TRBJ2-2|once|14|TRBD1
TGTGCCAGCGGAAGGGACAGCATCACCGGGGAGCTGTTTTTT
CASGRDSITGELFF
>TRBV12-5|TRBJ1-5|NA|12|NA
TGTGCTAGTGGCCCCTCGGGGGGCCCCCAGCATTTT
CASGPSGGPQHF
>TRBV2|TRBJ2-6|NA|17|NA
TGTGCCAGCAGTGATTTAGGAGGGGTCTTTGGGGCCAACGTCCTGACTTTC
CASSDLGGVFGANVLTF
>TRBV5-1|TRBJ1-2|NA|15|TRBD1
TGCGCCAGCAGCTCGAATCCCGGGACAGATTATGGCTACACCTTC
CASSSNPGTDYGYTF
>TRBV5-1|TRBJ2-2|NA|15|NA
TGCGCCAGCAGCCGTCCGACAGCGAACACCGGGGAGCTGTTTTTT
CASSRPTANTGELFF
>TRBV11-2|TRBJ2-1|NA|15|NA
TGTGCCAGCAGCTTAGACCCCGGACAGCGCAATGAGCAGTTCTTC
CASSLDPGQRNEQFF
>TRBV30|TRBJ2-7|NA|11|NA
TGTGCCTGGAGTGTCTCCGGGGTAGAGTACTTC
CAWSVSGVEYF
>TRBV28|TRBJ1-5|NA|15|NA
TGTGCCATCGGAAGTGGGCTTTATAGCAATCAGCCCCAGCATTTT
CAIGSGLYSNQPQHF
>TRBV27|TRBJ2-1|NA|14|NA
TGTGCCAGCACGGGTAGAAGTACCTACAATGAGCAGTTCTTC
CASTGRSTYNEQFF
>TRBV5-4|TRBJ2-2|NA|15|NA
TGTGCCAGCAGCTTTAGAGGGGGAATCACCGGGGAGCTGTTTTTT
CASSFRGGITGELFF
>TRBV7-2|TRBJ1-2|NA|16|NA
TGTGCCAGCAGCTTAGGGGGGACGGGAGACTCCTATGGCTACACCTTC
CASSLGGTGDSYGYTF
>TRBV2|TRBJ1-1|NA|14|TRBD1
TGTGCCAGCAGTGACCGGGACAGGGACACTGAAGCTTTCTTT
CASSDRDRDTEAFF
>TRBV9|TRBJ1-2|NA|17|NA
TGTGCCAGCAGCTTAAATATACCCGGGACGGGGGGATATGGCTACACCTTC
CASSLNIPGTGGYGYTF
>TRBV11-1|TRBJ2-7|NA|13|NA
TGTGCCAGCAGCTTACTGAGTACGGGCGAGCAGTACTTC
CASSLLSTGEQYF
>TRBV2|TRBJ2-1|few|15|TRBD1
TGTGCCAGCAGGGACAGGGGGTCCTTCTACAATGAGCAGTTCTTC
CASRDRGSFYNEQFF
>TRBV27|TRBJ2-2|few|14|TRBD2
TGTGCCAGCTTCTCCGCGGGAGAGACCGGGGAGCTGTTTTTT
CASFSAGETGELFF
>TRBV28|TRBJ2-7|NA|17|TRBD1
TGTGCCAGCAGTTCTCCTCCCAAGGGGACAGGGACCTACGAGCAGTACTTC
CASSSPPKGTGTYEQYF
>TRBV7-8|TRBJ1-2|once|14|NA
TGTGCCAGCAGCCCTAGCTTAGGCCTTTATGGCTACACCTTC
CASSPSLGLYGYTF